This is a list of T cell receptor beta chains from one sample in a study of identical twins. TCRdb itself ran the 5' RACE reads through MiXCR, one entry per CDR3 protein. The table shows roughly 1.6 million distinct CDR3 sequences, with about 32% occurring only once. Sample: cord blood. All receptors derive from a newborn girl in good health. Each CDR3 is given with its conserved first and last residue. The D gene is left open where the match is weak. Expanded clones are given a class, and other clones once, few, many or no size at all.

j_gene	d_gene	abundance	v_gene	CDR3aa	CDR3nt
TRBJ2-1	TRBD2	few	TRBV6-1	CASGTSGLLSYNEQFF	TGTGCCAGCGGGACTAGCGGGCTTCTCTCCTACAATGAGCAGTTCTTC
TRBJ2-7	.	many	TRBV6-6	CASSYDGGPYEQYF	TGTGCCAGCAGTTACGACGGGGGCCCCTACGAGCAGTACTTC
TRBJ1-3	TRBD1	.	TRBV29-1	CSAGQGEGNTIYF	TGCAGCGCTGGACAGGGGGAAGGAAACACCATATATTTT
TRBJ1-6	TRBD1	few	TRBV20-1	CSAQTGNDNSPLHF	TGCAGTGCGCAGACAGGGAATGACAATTCACCCCTCCACTTT
TRBJ1-6	TRBD1	many	TRBV6-5	CASRQGNSPLHF	TGTGCCAGCAGACAGGGGAATTCACCCCTCCACTTT
TRBJ2-1	.	.	TRBV12-3/TRBV12-4	CASSLEAMGYNEQFF	TGTGCCAGCAGCCTGGAAGCAATGGGATACAATGAGCAGTTCTTC
TRBJ2-3	TRBD2	few	TRBV12-3/TRBV12-4	CASSASTRGLASNTQYF	TGTGCCAGCAGTGCCTCAACCCGGGGACTAGCGAGCAATACGCAGTATTTT
TRBJ2-3	.	.	TRBV12-3/TRBV12-4	CASRNRMGASTDTQYF	TGTGCCAGCAGAAACCGAATGGGCGCAAGCACAGATACGCAGTATTTT
TRBJ1-2	TRBD1	.	TRBV13	CASSLETGGRGYTF	TGTGCCAGCAGCTTAGAGACAGGGGGCAGGGGCTACACCTTC
TRBJ1-4	.	few	TRBV20-1	CSALPYELQGNEEKLFF	TGCAGTGCTCTACCCTATGAATTACAGGGTAACGAGGAAAAACTGTTTTTT
TRBJ2-7	.	few	TRBV3-1	CASSQGQGPYNEQYF	TGTGCCAGCAGCCAGGGGCAGGGACCATACAATGAGCAGTACTTC
TRBJ2-2	.	.	TRBV4-1	CASSQDPFYTGELFF	TGCGCCAGCAGCCAAGACCCTTTTTACACCGGGGAGCTGTTTTTT
TRBJ1-4	.	.	TRBV6-2/TRBV6-3	CASSQDPEKLFF	TGTGCCAGCAGTCAAGATCCAGAAAAACTGTTTTTT
TRBJ2-3	.	.	TRBV27	CASSSGTGVATQYF	TGTGCCAGCAGTTCCGGAACAGGTGTCGCTACGCAGTATTTT
TRBJ1-5	TRBD1	few	TRBV7-2	CASSLTGGVSNQPQHF	TGTGCCAGCAGCTTAACAGGGGGCGTCAGCAATCAGCCCCAGCATTTT
TRBJ1-1	.	few	TRBV5-1	CASSLVATLNTEAFF	TGCGCCAGCAGCTTGGTTGCCACCCTGAACACTGAAGCTTTCTTT
TRBJ2-7	.	.	TRBV20-1	CSARGTPYPYEQYF	TGCAGTGCTAGAGGGACCCCCTACCCCTACGAGCAGTACTTC
TRBJ2-3	.	few	TRBV5-1	CASSPVTPTDTQYF	TGCGCCAGCAGCCCCGTGACCCCCACAGATACGCAGTATTTT
TRBJ2-7	.	few	TRBV28	CASSLTREQYF	TGTGCCAGCAGTTTGACAAGGGAGCAGTACTTC
TRBJ2-1	.	.	TRBV5-1	CASSLYQVSSINEQFF	TGCGCCAGCAGCTTGTATCAGGTCAGTTCAATCAATGAGCAGTTCTTC
TRBJ2-3	.	.	TRBV28	CASSPPRTPGADTQYF	TGTGCCAGCAGTCCCCCCCGGACTCCGGGAGCAGATACGCAGTATTTT
TRBJ2-1	.	few	TRBV21-1	CAVIAGWNEQFF	TGTGCCGTAATAGCGGGATGGAATGAGCAGTTCTTC
TRBJ1-2	TRBD1	.	TRBV5-1	CASSSGQHYGYTF	TGCGCCAGCAGCTCGGGACAGCACTATGGCTACACCTTC
TRBJ1-2	.	.	TRBV5-1	CASSLASSYGCTF	TGCGCCAGCAGCTTGGCCTCCTCCTATGGCTGCACCTTC
TRBJ2-7	TRBD2	.	TRBV4-2	CASSQDLTSGPYEQYF	TGTGCCAGCAGCCAAGATCTTACTAGCGGGCCTTACGAGCAGTACTTC
TRBJ2-7	TRBD2	.	TRBV2	CASSETSGRHYEQYF	TGTGCCAGCAGTGAGACTAGCGGGAGACACTACGAGCAGTACTTC
TRBJ1-1	.	.	TRBV28	CASSPQEPEAFF	TGTGCCAGCAGCCCTCAGGAGCCTGAAGCTTTCTTT
TRBJ2-2	.	.	TRBV25-1	CASTGTDGTGELFF	TGTGCCAGCACCGGGACCGACGGGACCGGGGAGCTGTTTTTT
TRBJ2-3	.	.	TRBV12-3/TRBV12-4	CASSWGRTSTDTQYF	TGTGCCAGCAGTTGGGGCAGGACTAGCACAGATACGCAGTATTTT
TRBJ2-7	TRBD1	.	TRBV28	CASSSLGGRYEQYF	TGTGCCAGCAGCTCCCTAGGGGGCCGCTACGAGCAGTACTTC
TRBJ2-1	TRBD2	.	TRBV12-3/TRBV12-4	CASSFLLAGGPDDEQFF	TGTGCCAGCAGTTTCCTACTAGCGGGAGGGCCCGACGATGAGCAGTTCTTC
TRBJ2-1	.	.	TRBV9	CAGRSTGSSYNEQFF	TGTGCCGGCAGGTCAACAGGGAGCTCCTACAATGAGCAGTTCTTC
TRBJ2-1	.	few	TRBV20-1	CSAPGTTYNEQFF	TGCAGTGCTCCCGGGACAACCTACAATGAGCAGTTCTTC
TRBJ2-5	TRBD2	few	TRBV20-1	CSAFQTSGETQYF	TGCAGTGCTTTCCAGACTAGCGGGGAGACCCAGTACTTC
TRBJ2-7	.	.	TRBV6-1	CASTERGDVDEQYF	TGTGCCAGCACTGAACGGGGAGATGTAGACGAGCAGTACTTC